These T cell receptor beta chains were read from a single sample in a study of cytomegalovirus exposure and HLA in healthy donors. Clones were read by immunoSEQ multiplex PCR, and TCRdb kept only the in-frame ones, dropping some. The sample yields about 160,000 clones, approximately 70% seen once. The sample comprised PBMCs. The source of these receptors is a man aged 40-49 years in good health and CMV-seropositive. The CDR3 runs from the conserved cysteine through the conserved F or W. D genes are given only for firm matches. Some rows mark clone size as missing; the rest say once, few, many or name a class of expanded clone.

few,TRBJ2-1,.,TRBV15,CATSRDRLAEDEQFF,TGTGCCACCAGCAGAGATCGGTTAGCGGAGGATGAGCAGTTCTTC
.,TRBJ2-1,.,TRBV30,CAWTLGTVTFNEQFF,TGTGCCTGGACGTTGGGTACAGTAACCTTCAATGAGCAGTTCTTC
.,TRBJ2-7,TRBD1,TRBV10-3,CATTRDRANEQYF,TGTGCCACCACCCGGGACAGGGCTAACGAGCAGTACTTC
.,TRBJ2-3,.,TRBV7-3,CASSQVGGAADTQYF,TGTGCCAGCAGCCAAGTGGGGGGGGCCGCAGATACGCAGTATTTT
.,TRBJ2-2,.,TRBV5-1,CASSLEGVGELFF,TGCGCCAGCAGCTTGGAAGGAGTCGGGGAGCTGTTTTTT
few,TRBJ1-2,.,TRBV7-2,CASSLARGYTF,TGTGCCAGCAGCTTAGCCAGGGGCTACACCTTC
.,TRBJ2-5,TRBD2,TRBV7-6,CATGTSVKETQYF,TGTGCCACGGGGACTAGCGTTAAAGAGACCCAGTACTTC
.,TRBJ2-6,.,TRBV7-2,CASRAMGRPVANVLTF,TGTGCCAGCAGGGCGATGGGGAGACCAGTTGCCAACGTCCTGACTTTC
.,TRBJ2-3,.,TRBV13,CASSLRGAADTQYF,TGTGCCAGCAGCTTGCGGGGCGCGGCAGATACGCAGTATTTT
.,TRBJ1-1,.,TRBV2,CASSVGLFNTEAFF,TGTGCCAGCAGTGTAGGACTCTTTAACACTGAAGCTTTCTTT
once,TRBJ2-3,TRBD2,TRBV5-4,CASSRYGGATDTQYF,TGTGCCAGCAGCAGATACGGGGGGGCCACAGATACGCAGTATTTT
.,TRBJ2-3,.,TRBV4-3,CASSQEFTGFGQDTQYF,TGCGCCAGCAGCCAAGAGTTCACAGGCTTCGGGCAAGATACGCAGTATTTT
.,TRBJ2-3,TRBD1,TRBV7-8,CASSLGTGSDTQYF,TGTGCCAGCAGCTTAGGGACAGGGTCAGATACGCAGTATTTT
.,TRBJ2-2,TRBD1,TRBV9,CASTPPGTANTGELFF,TGTGCCAGCACCCCACCCGGGACAGCGAACACCGGGGAGCTGTTTTTT
few,TRBJ2-7,TRBD1,TRBV18,CASSVSGQGKFEQYF,TGTGCCAGCTCAGTCTCGGGACAGGGTAAATTCGAGCAGTACTTC
.,TRBJ2-7,TRBD1,TRBV27,CASSLLSGQGAGEQYF,TGTGCCAGCAGTTTATTATCGGGACAGGGGGCAGGGGAGCAGTACTTC
.,TRBJ1-1,.,TRBV20-1,CSASGATEAFF,TGCAGTGCTAGTGGGGCCACTGAAGCTTTCTTT
.,TRBJ1-2,TRBD1,TRBV4-1,CASSPDAEGANNYGYTF,TGCGCCAGCAGCCCAGATGCGGAGGGGGCCAATAACTATGGCTACACCTTC
.,TRBJ2-3,.,TRBV20-1,CSSPLYDTQYF,TGCAGTTCTCCACTCTACGATACGCAGTATTTT
.,TRBJ1-2,.,TRBV7-2,CATQLQAGNYGYTF,TGTGCCACACAACTCCAGGCGGGTAACTATGGCTACACCTTC
.,TRBJ1-4,TRBD1,TRBV4-3,CASSLRTGPSTNEKLFF,TGCGCCAGCAGCCTACGGACAGGACCTTCAACTAATGAAAAACTGTTTTTT
.,TRBJ1-6,.,TRBV6-1,CASSADYSPLHF,TGTGCCAGCAGTGCAGACTACTCACCCCTCCACTTT
.,TRBJ1-1,.,TRBV30,CAWRNILGAGKLTEAFF,TGTGCCTGGAGAAACATCTTGGGGGCAGGTAAACTGACTGAAGCTTTCTTT
.,TRBJ2-1,TRBD2,TRBV11-2,CASSSIAGSEQFF,TGTGCCAGCAGCTCCATAGCGGGGAGTGAGCAGTTCTTC
.,TRBJ2-1,.,TRBV27,CASSLSRDKEQFF,TGTGCCAGCAGTTTATCCAGAGACAAAGAGCAGTTCTTC
.,TRBJ2-1,.,TRBV9,CASSVEGSGGVYNEQFF,TGTGCCAGCAGCGTAGAGGGGAGTGGCGGGGTTTACAATGAGCAGTTCTTC
.,TRBJ1-1,.,TRBV18,CASSPTRNTEAFF,TGTGCCAGCTCCCCGACACGAAACACTGAAGCTTTCTTT
.,TRBJ2-2,.,TRBV7-7,CASSPGNGELFF,TGTGCTAGCAGCCCCGGGAACGGGGAGCTGTTTTTT
.,TRBJ2-7,TRBD1,TRBV18,CASSSQQQGTSYEQYF,TGTGCCAGCTCATCTCAACAACAGGGGACCTCCTACGAGCAGTACTTC
.,TRBJ1-2,TRBD1,TRBV7-2,CASNKDRAGYTF,TGTGCCAGCAACAAGGACAGGGCTGGCTACACCTTC
.,TRBJ2-5,TRBD1,TRBV6-6,CASSPRDRGLETQYF,TGTGCCAGCAGTCCACGGGACAGGGGGCTTGAGACCCAGTACTTC
.,TRBJ2-7,TRBD1,TRBV6-1,CASSQRQGTSYEQYF,TGTGCCAGCAGTCAACGACAGGGGACTTCCTACGAGCAGTACTTC
.,TRBJ2-7,TRBD1,TRBV6-5,CASSYGQGGPYEQYF,TGTGCCAGCAGTTACGGACAGGGAGGCCCCTACGAGCAGTACTTC
.,TRBJ2-1,.,TRBV4-1,CASRGGNEQFF,TGCGCCAGCAGGGGGGGCAATGAGCAGTTCTTC
.,TRBJ1-2,.,TRBV7-9,CASSSGAGYGYTF,TGTGCCAGCAGCTCTGGGGCCGGGTATGGCTACACCTTC
.,TRBJ2-5,.,TRBV7-3,CASSLGRGAETQYF,TGTGCCAGCAGCTTAGGACGGGGGGCAGAGACCCAGTACTTC
.,TRBJ1-2,.,TRBV6-1,CASPPGGYGYTF,TGTGCCAGCCCACCGGGGGGCTATGGCTACACCTTC
.,TRBJ1-5,.,TRBV7-8,CASSLLARHSNQPQHF,TGTGCCAGCAGCTTACTGGCGAGACATAGCAATCAGCCCCAGCATTTT
.,TRBJ1-6,.,TRBV11-2,CASSLNGWQAYSPLHF,TGTGCCAGCAGCCTCAATGGGTGGCAGGCTTATTCACCCCTCCACTTT
.,TRBJ1-4,TRBD1,TRBV5-1,CASSLLTGATNEKLFF,TGCGCCAGCAGCTTACTTACAGGGGCAACTAATGAAAAACTGTTTTTT
.,TRBJ2-7,TRBD1,TRBV11-2,CASSFPTGSTYEQYF,TGTGCCAGCAGCTTCCCGACAGGGTCGACCTACGAGCAGTACTTC
.,TRBJ2-7,TRBD1,TRBV6-5,CASSSPGTGKNEQYF,TGTGCCAGCAGCTCGCCGGGGACAGGGAAGAACGAGCAGTACTTC
.,TRBJ2-3,.,TRBV10-3,CAISLGSPADTQYF,TGTGCCATCAGCTTGGGCAGCCCTGCAGATACGCAGTATTTT
.,TRBJ2-5,TRBD2,TRBV5-1,CASSLGLAGGLQETQYF,TGCGCCAGCAGCTTGGGACTAGCGGGGGGCTTACAAGAGACCCAGTACTTC
.,TRBJ1-2,TRBD1,TRBV19,CASKQGAPSYGYTF,TGTGCCAGTAAACAGGGGGCGCCGAGCTATGGCTACACCTTC
.,TRBJ2-3,.,TRBV12-2,CASRLYWAEGASTDTQYF,.
.,TRBJ2-7,TRBD2,TRBV10-3,CAIGRGVTATSYEQYF,TGTGCCATCGGACGGGGGGTGACGGCCACCTCCTACGAGCAGTACTTC
.,TRBJ2-3,.,TRBV9,CASSEGDWGTDTQYF,TGTGCCAGCAGCGAAGGGGACTGGGGGACAGATACGCAGTATTTT
.,TRBJ2-3,.,TRBV10-3,CAISPGSTDTQYF,TGTGCCATCTCCCCCGGGAGCACAGATACGCAGTATTTT
.,TRBJ2-3,.,TRBV7-7,CASSEGPGRTDTQYF,TGTGCTAGCAGCGAGGGCCCCGGTCGCACAGATACGCAGTATTTT
.,TRBJ2-7,TRBD2,TRBV5-1,CASSGTSGNNEQYF,TGCGCCAGCAGCGGGACTAGCGGGAATAACGAGCAGTACTTC
.,TRBJ1-1,.,TRBV2,CASSEGQMRGEAFF,TGTGCCAGCAGTGAAGGACAAATGAGGGGGGAAGCTTTCTTT
.,TRBJ1-5,TRBD1,TRBV13,CASSQGTGRGQPQHF,TGTGCCAGCAGCCAAGGGACAGGGCGAGGTCAGCCCCAGCATTTT
.,TRBJ1-2,TRBD1,TRBV19,CASTPPGQGPNYGYTF,TGTGCCAGTACCCCGCCGGGACAGGGCCCTAACTATGGCTACACCTTC
.,TRBJ1-6,TRBD1,TRBV9,CASSSRDRGGNSPLHF,TGTGCCAGCAGCTCTAGGGACAGGGGAGGTAATTCACCCCTCCACTTT